The 12 T cell receptor beta chains in this list originate from one sample, sequenced in a study of T-cell reconstitution after alpha-beta-depleted transplantation in children (TCRdb year 2016). The sample's treatment or condition label, decoded: allogeneic hematopoietic cell transplantation with graft depleted of TCRalphabeta T cells and CD19 B cells. The library was obtained by PCR. Sequencing was carried out with an Illumina HiSeq 2500. TCR libraries were prepared with molecular barcoding, using unique molecular identifiers to normalize TCRbeta repertoire quantification. TCRdb's own reprocessing of the public reads used fastp at Q25 and MiXCR and kept productive beta chains. CDR3 protein sequences are deduplicated, and each keeps its most common genes and DNA. The sample contains roughly 300,000 distinct CDR3 sequences, more than 9% of them found a single time. The ten largest make up around 22% of the sample.

This material consisted of peripheral blood, taken 180 days after TCRalphabeta/CD19-depleted stem cell transplant. The receptors derive from a male patient between 2 and 9 years old who had a stem cell transplant for chronic granulomatous disease, so the T cells may come from the graft donor.

This clonotype was recorded at least ten times. The genes are TRBV7-2 and TRBJ1-4, with 9 bases fitting TRBD1. CDR1 is SGHTA and CDR2 is FQGNSA in the germline V gene. The CDR3 runs 15 residues. Germline trimming cut 5 bases from V and 7 bases from J; bases unmatched to any gene: 8. The CDR3 sequence: CASSAPGTGPEKLFF. The CDR3 DNA reads as TGTGCCAGCAGCGCCCCCGGGACAGGGCCTGAAAAACTGTTTTTT.

This clonotype was observed at least ten times. CDR3 DNA sequence: TGCGCCAGCAGCCGAGTACTAGCGGGGGGCTACAATGAGCAGTTCTTC. Amino acid sequence: CASSRVLAGGYNEQFF. This sequence joins TRBV5-1 and TRBJ2-1, with TRBD2 matching over 12 bases. Germline loops: CDR1 SGHRS, CDR2 YFSETQ. Losses at the gene ends were 4 bases for V and 3 bases for J; bases not matched to a gene: 5. This CDR3 is built from 16 residues.

This clonotype was detected many times. The V call is TRBV29-1, the J call TRBJ2-1, with 10 nucleotides matching TRBD2. Germline trimming cut 7 bases from V and 9 bases from J; bases unmatched to any gene: 9. CDR3 size: 13 residues. CDR1 is SQVTM, CDR2 ANQGSEA, per germline. In DNA, the CDR3 is TGCAGCGCCCGCCCACTAGCGGGATTTGAGCAGTTCTTC. This gives the protein CSARPLAGFEQFF.

This clonotype showed up many times. The CDR3: CATTGGAGELFF. The CDR3 DNA reads TGTGCCACTACAGGCGGGGCCGGGGAGCTGTTTTTT. This rearrangement joins TRBV7-9 to TRBJ2-2; the D gene is possibly TRBD2 (6 bases). V dropped 10 bases and J dropped 6 bases, with 12 bases sitting between them. The CDR3 loop spans 12 amino acids. From germline, CDR1 is SEHNR and CDR2 FQNEAQ (reference sequence).

This chain uses TRBV18 with TRBJ2-6; D perhaps matches TRBD1 (5 bases). In germline, CDR1 is KGHSH, CDR2 LQKENI. CDR3 size: 16 residues. Trimming took off 5 bases at V and 2 bases at J, with 13 bases between the two ends. CDR3 loop: CASSAETVTGANVLTF. The CDR3 DNA is TGTGCCAGCTCAGCAGAGACAGTTACTGGGGCCAACGTCCTGACTTTC.

At least ten counts were recorded for this clonotype. The chain combines TRBV10-3 with TRBJ2-5, with TRBD1 matching 11 bases. The ends lost 6 bases at V and 2 bases at J; junction bases unmatched: 5. The CDR3 has 15 amino acids. Germline CDR1 ENHRY, CDR2 SYGVKD. The CDR3 is CAISRDRGFQETQYF. The CDR3 nucleotides read TGTGCCATCAGCCGGGACAGGGGGTTTCAAGAGACCCAGTACTTC.

In regard to this clonotype: This clone may be a read error of a much larger clone one base away. The V call is TRBV14, the J call TRBJ2-1; TRBD2 matches 13 bases. The germline V gene has CDR1 SGHDN and CDR2 FVKESK. CDR3 length equals 19 residues. CDR3 sequence: CSSSPIRLTSGRAGNEQFF. CDR3 DNA: TGTTCCAGCAGCCCGATCCGATTAACTAGCGGGAGGGCAGGCAATGAGCAGTTCTTC.

There are many counts of this clonotype. The chain is built from TRBV28 and TRBJ2-5, with D possibly matching TRBD2 (6 bases). The germline V and J ends were trimmed by 3 bases and 7 bases, with 15 bases remaining between them. Germline loops: CDR1 MDHEN, CDR2 SYDVKM. This CDR3 contains 14 residues. In DNA, the CDR3 is TGTGCCAGCAGTTTCGGGAGCCGAAGAATGACCCAGTACTTC. Amino acids: CASSFGSRRMTQYF.

A few counts support this clonotype. The chain has TRBV14 and TRBJ2-1, with TRBD2 identical over 9 bases. Per the germline V gene, CDR1 is SGHDN and CDR2 is FVKESK. The CDR3 length is 16 residues. V shed 4 bases and J 3 bases; nucleotides not matched to a gene: 7. The DNA of the CDR3 is TGTGCCAGCAGCCCTCTTGTAGCGGGAGTCTACAATGAGCAGTTCTTC. Its protein product is CASSPLVAGVYNEQFF.

In this sample, this clonotype turned up many times. The J gene is TRBJ2-1, the V gene TRBV28; D perhaps matches TRBD2 (5 bases). V lost 6 bases and J 5 bases, leaving 17 bases between the germline ends. The CDR3 spans 15 residues. Germline V gene lookup returns CDR1 MDHEN and CDR2 SYDVKM. The CDR3 nucleotides are TGTGCCAGCAGCTCGAGTGACCGGGAAGACAATGAGCAGTTCTTC. Its protein is CASSSSDREDNEQFF.

This clonotype was detected a few times. CDR3 loop: CASSYGSYSYEQYF. In nucleotides, the CDR3 is TGTGCCAGCAGCTACGGGTCTTACTCCTACGAGCAGTACTTC. J is TRBJ2-7 and V is TRBV5-6; D is unclear. This CDR3 contains 14 residues. V gave up 3 bases and J gave up 0 bases, with 10 bases separating them. Per the germline V gene, CDR1 is SGHDT and CDR2 is YYEEEE.

This clonotype was seen repeatedly, ten times or more. The chain has TRBV28 and TRBJ1-6; 8 bases line up with TRBD1. The CDR3 runs 15 residues. V lost 3 bases, J lost 5 bases, and 3 bases stayed unmatched. Germline V gene lookup returns CDR1 MDHEN and CDR2 SYDVKM. CDR3 region: CASSLWTGHNSPLHF. The CDR3 DNA sequence: TGTGCCAGCAGTTTGTGGACAGGGCATAATTCACCCCTCCACTTT.